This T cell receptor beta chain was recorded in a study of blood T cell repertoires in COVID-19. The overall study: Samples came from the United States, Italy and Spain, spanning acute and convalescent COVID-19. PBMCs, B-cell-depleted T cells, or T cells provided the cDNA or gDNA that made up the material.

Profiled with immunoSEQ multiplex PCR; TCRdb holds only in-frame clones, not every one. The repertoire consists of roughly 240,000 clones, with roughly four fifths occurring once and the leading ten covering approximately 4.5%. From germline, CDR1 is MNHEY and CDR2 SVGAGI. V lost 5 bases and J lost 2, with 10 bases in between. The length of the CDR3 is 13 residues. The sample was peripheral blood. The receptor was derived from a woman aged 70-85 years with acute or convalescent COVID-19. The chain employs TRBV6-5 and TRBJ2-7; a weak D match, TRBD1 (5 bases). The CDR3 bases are TGTGCCAGCAGTATCCGACAGCCCTACGAGCAGTACTTC. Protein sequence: CASSIRQPYEQYF.